One sample yielded the 10 T cell receptor beta chains listed below, sequenced in a study of blood T cell repertoires in COVID-19 (dated by TCRdb to the early 2020s). Library construction relied on the immunoSEQ multiplex PCR assay. The table comes from immuneACCESS by way of TCRdb, which keeps in-frame sequences with V and J called. Part of the clones is missing from these tables; in studies checked, under half for an unresolved V gene and the rest for unknown reasons. For this sample there are about 220,000 clones; roughly 80% appear just once. The top ten clones comprise less than 20% of the sample. Specimen: peripheral blood. These receptors all come from a man younger than 40 with active or convalescent COVID-19.

V gene TRBV6-2 or TRBV6-3 combines with J gene TRBJ1-1; 7 bases align to TRBD1. The CDR3 has 15 amino acids. Germline assignment: CDR1 MNHEY and CDR2 SVGEGT. V lost 5 bases to trimming and J lost 0 bases; unmatched junction nucleotides: 6. The CDR3 loop is CASSGDRRMNTEAFF. The CDR3 DNA reads TGTGCCAGCAGTGGGGACAGACGAATGAACACTGAAGCTTTCTTT.

The V call is TRBV5-1, the J call TRBJ1-1; D gene unclear. V gave up 4 bases and J gave up 3 bases, with 7 bases separating them. In germline, CDR1 is SGHRS, CDR2 YFSETQ. The CDR3 has 12 residues. The CDR3 region is CASSTRDTEAFF. The CDR3 DNA sequence: TGCGCCAGCAGCACCCGGGACACTGAAGCTTTCTTT.

This clone was counted a few times. The V gene is TRBV19, the J gene TRBJ2-1, with 8 bases identical to TRBD2. This CDR3 has 15 amino acids. Germline V gene data show CDR1 as LNHDA and CDR2 as SQIVND (reference sequence). J gave up 2 bases and V 2 bases, and 2 bases lay outside the gene matches. The CDR3 is CASSIQLAAYNEQFF. The CDR3 nucleotides read TGTGCCAGTAGTATACAACTAGCGGCCTACAATGAGCAGTTCTTC. Looking up the rest from reference TRBV19 and TRBJ2-1 gives the full variable domain: DGGITQSPKYLFRKEGQNVTLSCEQNLNHDAMYWYRQDPGQGLRLIYYSQIVNDFQKGDIAEGYSVSREKKESFPLTVTSAQKNPTAFYLCASSIQLAAYNEQFFGPGTRLTVL.

Here the CDR3 DNA reads TGCAGCGTTGCTTTGGGGGCTAGCAATCAGCCCCAGCATTTT. Its translation is CSVALGASNQPQHF. The chain links TRBV29-1 to TRBJ1-5; TRBD1 is a possible D gene (6 bases). Per germline, CDR1 SQVTM and CDR2 ANQGSEA. The germline V and J ends were trimmed by 4 bases and 0 bases, with 10 bases remaining between them. The CDR3 runs to 14 residues.

The chain joins TRBV19 to TRBJ2-5, with D perhaps matching TRBD1 (5 bases). Trimming took 6 bases from V and 1 from J, leaving 15 bases between them. Looked up from germline, CDR1 is LNHDA and CDR2 is SQIVND (reference sequence). This CDR3 region has 15 residues. CDR3 DNA: TGTGCCAGTAGAGCCCAGGGCAGATCCCAAGAGACCCAGTACTTC. Encoded protein: CASRAQGRSQETQYF.

The chain employs TRBV7-9 and TRBJ1-5, with unresolved D. Germline V gene lookup returns CDR1 SEHNR and CDR2 FQNEAQ (reference sequence). The CDR3 extends over 13 amino acids. Trimming cost V 1 base and J 4 bases, with 5 bases left between them. The CDR3 sequence is CASSLGRNQPQHF. DNA for the CDR3: TGTGCCAGCAGCTTAGGGCGGAATCAGCCCCAGCATTTT.

The V gene is TRBV10-2, the J gene TRBJ1-6; maybe TRBD1 (6 bases). Trimming stripped 8 bases from V and 8 bases from J, with 10 bases between. Germline V gene sequence: CDR1 WSHSY, CDR2 SAAADI. This CDR3 comprises 12 residues. The chain's CDR3 is CASGKGDSPLHF. Written as DNA, the CDR3 is TGCGCCAGCGGGAAGGGGGATTCACCCCTCCACTTT.

The chain employs TRBV3-1 (or the pseudogene TRBV3-2) and TRBJ1-1, with D possibly being TRBD1 (5 bases). Trimming stripped 1 base from V and 4 bases from J, with 7 bases between. The CDR3 is 13 amino acids. Germline CDR1 is LGHDT and CDR2 is YNNKEL (reference sequence). The DNA for the CDR3 is TGTGCCAGCAGCCAAGTCGGGGGCACTGAAGCTTTCTTT. It codes for CASSQVGGTEAFF.

The chain combines TRBV29-1 with TRBJ1-1; D is uncertain. Trimming left V 5 bases short and J 5 bases short, with 9 bases between. CDR1 and CDR2 from the germline V gene are SQVTM and ANQGSEA. The CDR3 has 11 amino acids. The CDR3 here is CSVRLGTEAFF. As DNA, the CDR3 is TGCAGCGTTAGGCTAGGAACTGAAGCTTTCTTT.

The chain is built from TRBV28 and TRBJ2-7; 7 bases line up with TRBD1. J gave up 2 bases and V 9 bases, and 1 base lay outside the gene matches. The CDR3 covers 11 residues. Germline loops: CDR1 MDHEN, CDR2 SYDVKM. Here the CDR3 DNA reads TGTGCCAGTGGGACAGCCTACGAGCAGTACTTC. Its protein is CASGTAYEQYF.